These 22 T cell receptor beta chains came from one sample sequenced in a study of cytomegalovirus exposure and HLA in healthy donors. The primer mix had 60 Vbeta and 13 Jbeta primers. Libraries were prepared by immunoSEQ multiplex PCR; TCRdb keeps only in-frame clonotypes and omits some of them. Here the sample spans about 140,000 clones, approximately 82% being singletons. Sequencing input: PBMCs. These receptors were collected from a man aged 25-40 years in good health and CMV-seropositive.

This clone turned up a few times. The CDR3 protein is CASSFSSGANEQYF. The CDR3 coding sequence is TGTGCCAGCAGTTTTTCCAGCGGGGCAAACGAGCAGTACTTC. The chain is built from TRBV28 and TRBJ2-7; TRBD2 matches 7 bases. This CDR3 has 14 residues. V lost 3 bases, J lost 5 bases, and 7 bases stayed unmatched. Germline values: CDR1 MDHEN, CDR2 SYDVKM.

The chain has TRBV28 and TRBJ1-2, with 7 bases matching TRBD1. CDR1 is MDHEN, CDR2 SYDVKM, per germline. V shed 1 base, J shed 4 bases, and the junction held 9 bases outside the gene matches. The CDR3 has 16 residues. CDR3 sequence (DNA): TGTGCCAGCAGTTTATTCCCAGGGGGAGTGGGCTATGGCTACACCTTC. Its protein is CASSLFPGGVGYGYTF.

The chain combines TRBV5-6 with TRBJ1-6; 8 bases are a match to TRBD1. The V gene end was trimmed by 2 bases and the J gene end by 7 bases; junction bases not matched to a gene: 5. CDR3 length equals 15 residues. Germline V gives CDR1 SGHDT, CDR2 YYEEEE. The CDR3 is CASSFRDRLNSPLHF. In DNA, the CDR3 is TGTGCCAGCAGCTTCAGGGACAGGTTAAATTCACCCCTCCACTTT.

This clone was recorded a few times. The chain recombines TRBV5-4 with TRBJ2-7; tentative D call: TRBD1 (6 bases). The germline V gene has CDR1 SGHNT and CDR2 YYREEE (reference sequence). There are 13 residues in the CDR3. Trimming removed 1 base at V and 6 bases at J, with 11 bases between. DNA for the CDR3: TGTGCCAGCAGCTTGCTGGGGGCAGGCGAGCAGTACTTC. As protein: CASSLLGAGEQYF.

CDR3 region: CASSSSTGESTSYGYTF. The CDR3 DNA reads as TGTGCCAGCAGTTCATCCACAGGGGAGTCGACTAGCTATGGCTACACCTTC. The rearrangement joins TRBV28 to TRBJ1-2; the match to TRBD1 covers 7 bases. After removal of 4 bases from V and 4 bases from J, the junction contained 15 bases not matched to a gene. Germline CDR1 is MDHEN and CDR2 is SYDVKM. This CDR3 spans 17 amino acids.

The J gene is TRBJ2-2, the V gene TRBV6-1, with D possibly TRBD1 on 5 matching bases. The CDR3 is made up of 15 amino acids. Trimming left V 6 bases short and J 7 bases short, with 18 bases between. Germline CDR1 is MNHNS and CDR2 is SASEGT. The CDR3 spells CASRGGQGRVGELFF. For the CDR3, the DNA is TGTGCCAGCAGGGGTGGGCAGGGTAGGGTCGGGGAGCTGTTTTTT.

The rearrangement uses TRBV19 and TRBJ2-2, with D perhaps TRBD1 (5 bases). The CDR3 has 14 amino acids. Germline assignment: CDR1 LNHDA and CDR2 SQIVND (reference sequence). V lost 5 bases to trimming and J lost 3 bases, with 10 bases between them. In DNA, the CDR3 is TGTGCCAGTAGTTTGCAGGGATACACCGGGGAGCTGTTTTTT. Protein sequence: CASSLQGYTGELFF.

The rearrangement joins TRBV5-4 to TRBJ1-2, with 10 bases aligning to TRBD1. J lost 2 bases, V lost 2 bases, and 6 bases had no gene match. The CDR3 runs to 16 residues. The germline V gene encodes CDR1 SGHNT and CDR2 YYREEE (reference sequence). CDR3 region: CASSLTGQGTNYGYTF. In DNA form, the CDR3 reads TGTGCCAGCAGCTTAACGGGACAGGGGACCAACTATGGCTACACCTTC.

Points on this clone: At one end, the junction sequence differs from germline, possibly due to a read error. The V call is TRBV7-7, the J call TRBJ2-5, with 7 bases aligning to TRBD2. Germline loops: CDR1 SSHAT, CDR2 FNYEAQ (reference sequence). There are 15 residues in the CDR3. The CDR3 DNA reads TGTGCTAGCAGCTTGGGAGGGATCGAACAAGAGACCCAGTACTTC. Encoded protein: CASSLGGIEQETQYF.

For the CDR3, the DNA is TGTGCCAGCGAGGGGGGGGGAGACCAAGAGACCCAGTACTTC. Translated, it gives CASEGGGDQETQYF. This sequence joins TRBV2 and TRBJ2-5; D possibly corresponds to TRBD2 (7 bases). The CDR3 is 14 residues long. Germline lookup yields CDR1 SNHLY and CDR2 FYNNEI. The V end lost 8 bases, the J end lost 0 bases, and 13 bases lay between the germline ends.

This chain joins TRBV7-9 and TRBJ2-5; TRBD1 might be the D (6 bases). This CDR3 comprises 14 residues. In germline, CDR1 is SEHNR, CDR2 FQNEAQ (reference sequence). Trimming cost V 3 bases and J 2 bases, with 10 bases left between them. The CDR3 spells CASSLTDSQETQYF. CDR3 nucleotides: TGTGCCAGCAGCTTGACGGACAGTCAAGAGACCCAGTACTTC. Complete variable domain (other parts from reference TRBV7-9 and TRBJ2-5): DTGVSQNPRHKITKRGQNVTFRCDPISEHNRLYWYRQTLGQGPEFLTYFQNEAQLEKSRLLSDRFSAERPKGSFSTLEIQRTEQGDSAMYLCASSLTDSQETQYFGPGTRLLVL.

The chain is built from TRBV7-2 and TRBJ2-1; 7 bases map to TRBD2. J gave up 6 bases and V 6 bases, and 11 bases lay outside the gene matches. CDR3 length: 15 amino acids. Germline CDR1 SGHTA, CDR2 FQGNSA. CDR3 loop: CASRGSGISRNEQFF. The CDR3 DNA sequence: TGTGCCAGCAGGGGAAGCGGGATTAGCCGCAATGAGCAGTTCTTC. Full variable domain (rest looked up from reference TRBV7-2 and TRBJ2-1): GAGVSQSPSNKVTEKGKDVELRCDPISGHTALYWYRQSLGQGLEFLIYFQGNSAPDKSGLPSDRFSAERTGGSVSTLTIQRTQQEDSAVYLCASRGSGISRNEQFFGPGTRLTVL.

The chain uses TRBV2 and TRBJ2-1; D unresolved. The CDR3 contains 14 residues. Germline V gene lookup returns CDR1 SNHLY and CDR2 FYNNEI. V was clipped by 8 bases and J by 0 bases, with 11 bases between them. CDR3 sequence: CASLDGSSYNEQFF. CDR3 DNA: TGTGCCAGCCTAGACGGAAGCTCCTACAATGAGCAGTTCTTC. The full variable domain, rest sourced from reference TRBV2 and TRBJ2-1, is EPEVTQTPSHQVTQMGQEVILRCVPISNHLYFYWYRQILGQKVEFLVSFYNNEISEKSEIFDDQFSVERPDGSNFTLKIRSTKLEDSAMYFCASLDGSSYNEQFFGPGTRLTVL.

This chain joins TRBV2 and TRBJ1-5; TRBD1 agrees at 7 bases. The CDR3 is 14 amino acids. Germline trimming cut 6 bases from V and 7 bases from J; bases unmatched to any gene: 9. Per germline, CDR1 SNHLY and CDR2 FYNNEI. CDR3 residues: CASREDRPNQPQHF. The CDR3 nucleotides are TGTGCCAGCAGAGAGGACAGGCCCAACCAGCCCCAGCATTTT. The full variable domain, in which reference TRBV2 and TRBJ1-5 provide the parts outside the CDR3, is EPEVTQTPSHQVTQMGQEVILRCVPISNHLYFYWYRQILGQKVEFLVSFYNNEISEKSEIFDDQFSVERPDGSNFTLKIRSTKLEDSAMYFCASREDRPNQPQHFGDGTRLSIL.

J is TRBJ2-7 and V is TRBV5-1; 12 bases agree with TRBD2. Germline lookup yields CDR1 SGHRS and CDR2 YFSETQ. After removal of 0 bases from V and 2 bases from J, the junction contained 6 bases not matched to a gene. This CDR3 comprises 17 residues. DNA of the CDR3: TGCGCCAGCAGCTTGGCTAGCGGGAGGGTATTAACCTACGAGCAGTACTTC. It translates to CASSLASGRVLTYEQYF.

This clone was detected only once. The J gene is TRBJ2-5, the V gene TRBV23-1, with 8 nucleotides matching TRBD2. TRBV23-1 is an open reading frame whose function is uncertain. This CDR3 is 15 amino acids long. V shed 3 bases and J 3 bases; nucleotides not matched to a gene: 6. This CDR3 reads CASSHGTREEETQYF. The CDR3 DNA is TGCGCCAGCAGTCACGGTACGCGGGAGGAAGAGACCCAGTACTTC.

This chain connects TRBV7-3 to TRBJ2-5; D possibly corresponds to TRBD2 (6 bases). V was pared by 2 bases and J by 1 base, with 8 bases between. Germline lookup yields CDR1 SGHTA and CDR2 FQGTGA. The CDR3 extends over 14 amino acids. The CDR3 DNA sequence: TGTGCCAGCAGCTTAGCGGGGCCCCAAGAGACCCAGTACTTC. As protein: CASSLAGPQETQYF.

This clone was observed a few times. V and J are TRBV6-5 and TRBJ1-3; 7 bases agree with TRBD1. Trimming removed 5 bases from V and 2 bases from J; junction bases left unmatched: 6. There are 15 residues in the CDR3. Germline CDR1 is MNHEY and CDR2 is SVGAGI. The CDR3 reads CASSVQGTAGNTIYF. DNA of the CDR3: TGTGCCAGCAGTGTACAGGGGACCGCTGGAAACACCATATATTTT.

The table lists this clone with a few counts. J is TRBJ1-5 and V is TRBV6-5; D ambiguous. The CDR3 totals 14 residues. Trimming cost V 4 bases and J 5 bases, with 12 bases left between them. Germline V gene sequence: CDR1 MNHEY, CDR2 SVGAGI. In DNA, the CDR3 is TGTGCCAGCAGTTCGCGGAGTAGAGATCAGCCCCAGCATTTT. The encoded protein is CASSSRSRDQPQHF.

The chain is built from TRBV7-9 and TRBJ2-7; 15 nucleotides match TRBD2. CDR1 is SEHNR and CDR2 is FQNEAQ in the germline V gene (reference sequence). The V segment lost 5 bases and the J segment 4 bases; nucleotides outside the gene matches: 12. There are 18 residues in the CDR3. CDR3 loop: CASSPGLAGGIVGYEQYF. CDR3 sequence (DNA): TGTGCCAGCAGCCCAGGACTAGCGGGAGGGATCGTTGGGTACGAGCAGTACTTC.

V and J are TRBV25-1 and TRBJ2-7, with 12 positions matching TRBD2. Germline V gives CDR1 MGHDK, CDR2 SYGVNS. This CDR3 region has 16 residues. Trimming took 1 base from V and 3 from J; bases not matched to a gene: 4. The CDR3 loop is CASSESTSGRFYEQYF. The DNA of the CDR3 is TGTGCCAGCAGTGAATCCACTAGCGGGAGGTTCTACGAGCAGTACTTC.

This clone was detected only once. The J gene is TRBJ2-3, the V gene TRBV4-2, with 8 bases matching TRBD1. The V and J ends lost 3 bases and 5 bases, in that order; junction bases with no gene match: 22. The germline CDR1 and CDR2 sequences are LGHNA and YNFKEQ. This CDR3 contains 20 residues. CDR3 DNA: TGTGCCAGCAGCCAGAGGTTATGGACAGGGAATGGCTGGGGTGAAGATACGCAGTATTTT. Protein product: CASSQRLWTGNGWGEDTQYF.